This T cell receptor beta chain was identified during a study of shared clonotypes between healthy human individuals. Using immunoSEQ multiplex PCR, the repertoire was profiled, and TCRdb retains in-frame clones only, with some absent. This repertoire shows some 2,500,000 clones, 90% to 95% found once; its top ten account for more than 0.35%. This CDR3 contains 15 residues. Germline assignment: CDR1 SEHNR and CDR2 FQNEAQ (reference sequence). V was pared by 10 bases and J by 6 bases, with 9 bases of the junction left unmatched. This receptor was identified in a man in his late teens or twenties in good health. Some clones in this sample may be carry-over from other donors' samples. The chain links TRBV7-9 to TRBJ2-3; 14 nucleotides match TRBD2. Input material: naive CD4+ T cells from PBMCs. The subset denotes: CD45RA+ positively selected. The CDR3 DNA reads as TGTGCCACCATCACCGGGACTAGCGGGAGCGATACGCAGTATTTT. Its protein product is CATITGTSGSDTQYF.